Listed here are 30 T cell receptor beta chains from one sample, sequenced in a study of T cells in Graves' hyperthyroidism and ophthalmopathy. Researchers amplified the TCR beta CDR3 regions from RNA transcripts. With the HTBI primer set, the TCR CDR3 went through a first round of RT-PCR. Each CDR3 protein is one row after TCRdb ran MiXCR on the multiplex PCR reads. The sample has 340,000 or so distinct CDR3 sequences, 15% to 20% seen once; the top ten hold roughly 33%. Sequenced sample: blood. Receptors originate from a man aged 25 to 40 with Graves' hyperthyroidism.

In its sample, this clonotype was seen many times. V is TRBV20-1 and J is TRBJ2-3; TRBD2 matches 8 bases. V dropped 5 bases and J dropped 4; count of bases not matched to a gene: 14. The CDR3 covers 16 residues. CDR1 and CDR2 from the germline V gene are DFQATT and SNEGSKA (reference sequence). CDR3 nucleotides: TGCAGTGCTTCCTCACTAACTAGCGGTACCTCAGATACGCAGTATTTT. It codes for CSASSLTSGTSDTQYF.

The gene calls are TRBV7-3 and TRBJ1-6; D is uncertain. The CDR3 totals 13 residues. Germline V gives CDR1 SGHTA, CDR2 FQGTGA. Deletions cut 1 base from V and 7 bases from J, with 5 bases between. Here the CDR3 DNA reads TGTGCCAGCAGCTTAATGCAGAATTCACCCCTCCACTTT. Its translation is CASSLMQNSPLHF.

This clonotype was counted between two and nine times. CDR3 nucleotide sequence: TGTGCCAGCAGCCCAACTTGGGGGCAGCCCCAGCATTTT. Translated, it gives CASSPTWGQPQHF. The genes are TRBV11-1 and TRBJ1-5, with D possibly matching TRBD1 (5 bases). CDR3 length: 13 residues. The V gene's germline CDR1 is SGHAT and CDR2 FQDESV (reference sequence). Trimming left V 5 bases short and J 7 bases short, with 12 bases between.

This clonotype was detected many times. The chain links TRBV12-3 or TRBV12-4 to TRBJ2-1; weak D call: TRBD1 (7 bases). The CDR3 has 13 amino acids. V lost 11 bases and J 0 bases, leaving 11 bases between the germline ends. CDR3 bases: TGTGCCCAGGGGGGAAACTCCTACAATGAGCAGTTCTTC. Translating it yields CAQGGNSYNEQFF.

Ten or more counts support this clonotype. This chain connects TRBV6-6 to TRBJ1-2; D unclear. The CDR3 loop spans 13 amino acids. The germline V and J ends were trimmed by 6 bases and 7 bases, with 15 bases remaining between them. Germline loops: CDR1 MNHNY, CDR2 SVGAGI (reference sequence). The CDR3 bases are TGTGCCAGCAGAATCGACGTTACGGCTGGCTACACCTTC. Protein: CASRIDVTAGYTF.

Points on this clonotype: A much larger clone lies a single base off, so this may be a read error. The chain employs TRBV6-9 and TRBJ1-5; D not resolved. The CDR3 length is 15 residues. Looked up from germline, CDR1 is MNHGY and CDR2 is SVAAGI. The CDR3 is CASGYMGLSNQPQHF. CDR3 DNA: TGTGCCAGCGGTTATATGGGTCTGAGCAATCAGCCCCAGCATTTT.

V and J are TRBV7-6 and TRBJ2-2; weak D call: TRBD1 (5 bases). The CDR3 has 17 residues. V lost 1 base and J lost 5, with 17 bases in between. CDR1 is SGHVS, CDR2 FNYEAQ, per germline. The CDR3 bases are TGTGCCAGCAGCTTAGAAGTCAGCAGGGCGAGTACCGGGGAGCTGTTTTTT. It specifies CASSLEVSRASTGELFF.

This rearrangement joins TRBV29-1 to TRBJ2-2, with 8 bases fitting TRBD2. The CDR3 contains 12 residues. The ends lost 4 bases at V and 8 bases at J; junction bases unmatched: 3. Germline V gives CDR1 SQVTM, CDR2 ANQGSEA. This CDR3 is CSVAGGRGELFF. The CDR3, as DNA: TGCAGCGTTGCGGGCGGGAGGGGGGAGCTGTTTTTT.

This clonotype was detected many times. The chain's CDR3 is CASSLPPWAGRSNEQFF. DNA for the CDR3: TGTGCCAGCAGTTTACCCCCATGGGCGGGGAGGTCGAATGAGCAGTTCTTC. The V gene is TRBV27, the J gene TRBJ2-1, with D tentatively TRBD2 (6 bases). CDR1 and CDR2 from the germline V gene are MNHEY and SMNVEV (reference sequence). This CDR3 is built from 17 residues. The V and J ends lost 2 bases and 7 bases respectively, with 21 bases between them.

This chain links TRBV30 with TRBJ1-1; tentative D call: TRBD1 (6 bases). Trimming removed 1 base from V and 0 bases from J, with 6 bases in between. The CDR3 length is 13 residues. Germline CDR1 reads GTSNPN; CDR2 reads SVGIG (reference sequence). The CDR3 DNA follows: TGTGCCTGGAGTGACAGGGTGAACACTGAAGCTTTCTTT. Translation: CAWSDRVNTEAFF.

This clonotype was found many times. The genes are TRBV6-1 and TRBJ2-5; D gene ambiguous. V lost 7 bases and J lost 3, with 15 bases in between. Germline CDR1 is MNHNS and CDR2 is SASEGT. This CDR3 region has 14 residues. CDR3 in amino acids: CASIHFGAEETQYF. CDR3 nucleotides: TGTGCCAGCATCCATTTCGGCGCGGAAGAGACCCAGTACTTC.

This clonotype was recorded once. A junction end diverges from the germline sequence, so it may reflect a read error. This sequence joins TRBV3-1 and TRBJ2-1, with D perhaps given as TRBD1 or TRBD2 (6 bases each). The CDR3 spans 15 residues. Per the germline V gene, CDR1 is LGHDT and CDR2 is YNNKEL (reference sequence). The CDR3 loop reads CASTQRDTEEGEQFF. The CDR3 bases are TGTGCCAGCACCCAACGGGACACCGAGGAGGGGGAGCAGTTCTTC.

The rearrangement links TRBV14 to TRBJ2-5; TRBD2 matches at 14 bases. Germline V gene data show CDR1 as SGHDN and CDR2 as FVKESK. Unmatched junction bases numbered 11, after V lost 3 bases and J lost 2 bases. The CDR3 extends over 19 amino acids. The CDR3, as DNA: TGTGCCAGCAGCCAGCTCGTACCGGGACTAGCGGGGGATCAAGAGACCCAGTACTTC. Translated, it gives CASSQLVPGLAGDQETQYF.

The chain is built from TRBV9 and TRBJ2-3, with TRBD2 identical over 10 bases. After removal of 7 bases from V and 6 bases from J, the junction contained 14 bases not matched to a gene. The CDR3 extends over 16 amino acids. Per germline, CDR1 SGDLS and CDR2 YYNGEE. The CDR3 region has the DNA TGTGCCAGCTCCCAGAGAGCGGGAGGGGACTTGGATACGCAGTATTTT. Its translation is CASSQRAGGDLDTQYF.

This clonotype was recorded at least ten times. CDR3 residues: CASSLGLEFPLYGYTF. The CDR3 DNA sequence: TGTGCCAGCAGCTTGGGGTTGGAGTTCCCCCTCTATGGCTACACCTTC. The rearrangement joins TRBV11-2 to TRBJ1-2; D uncertain. The CDR3 spans 16 residues. V lost 3 bases and J 4 bases, leaving 18 bases between the germline ends. In germline, CDR1 is SGHAT, CDR2 FQNNGV.

The chain combines TRBV12-3 or TRBV12-4 with TRBJ1-2, with TRBD1 matching over 11 bases. J gave up 8 bases and V 5 bases, and 13 bases lay outside the gene matches. CDR3 size: 16 residues. The CDR3 bases are TGTGCCAGCAGTGAACTACCCAGGACAGGGGGCTTGGGCTACACCTTC. Protein product: CASSELPRTGGLGYTF.

The rearrangement links TRBV14 to TRBJ2-7, with D possibly TRBD2 on 5 matching bases. In germline, CDR1 is SGHDN, CDR2 FVKESK. This CDR3 is built from 16 residues. V was trimmed by 2 bases and J by 2 bases, leaving 16 bases between them. CDR3 DNA: TGTGCCAGCAGCCAAAAGATAGTCTCCGGGGCCTACGAGCAGTACTTC. Its translation is CASSQKIVSGAYEQYF.

The J gene is TRBJ2-7, the V gene TRBV18, with 7 bases matching TRBD2. This CDR3 has 14 amino acids. The V gene's germline CDR1 is KGHSH and CDR2 LQKENI. Germline trimming cut 2 bases from V and 6 bases from J; bases unmatched to any gene: 7. CDR3 in amino acids: CASSPSLGEGEQYF. Written as DNA, the CDR3 is TGTGCCAGCTCACCAAGCTTAGGGGAGGGCGAGCAGTACTTC. Full variable domain (missing parts from reference TRBV18 and TRBJ2-7): NAGVMQNPRHLVRRRGQEARLRCSPMKGHSHVYWYRQLPEEGLKFMVYLQKENIIDESGMPKERFSAEFPKEGPSILRIQQVVRGDSAAYFCASSPSLGEGEQYFGPGTRLTVT.

This clonotype was counted ten times or more. V gene TRBV28 combines with J gene TRBJ1-6; D unresolved. V lost 9 bases, J lost 7 bases, and 13 bases lay in between. The CDR3 extends over 13 amino acids. Germline loops: CDR1 MDHEN, CDR2 SYDVKM. The CDR3 sequence: CASIRERNSPLHF. In DNA, the CDR3 is TGTGCCAGTATCCGAGAGAGAAATTCACCCCTCCACTTT.

This clonotype was seen just once. This chain connects TRBV4-1 to TRBJ1-5, with D perhaps matching TRBD1 (6 bases). This CDR3 region has 15 residues. V lost 4 bases and J 5 bases, leaving 15 bases between the germline ends. Germline V gene lookup returns CDR1 MGHRA and CDR2 YSYEKL. Written as DNA, the CDR3 is TGCGCCAGCAGCCGATACAGGGTAAACGATCAGCCCCAGCATTTT. It translates to CASSRYRVNDQPQHF.

This clonotype was seen a few times. The J gene is TRBJ1-2, the V gene TRBV20-1; tentative D call: TRBD1 (6 bases). The CDR3 is 14 amino acids. The germline gives CDR1 DFQATT, CDR2 SNEGSKA (reference sequence). With 3 bases removed from V and 7 bases from J, the gap between germline ends came to 18 bases. The CDR3 sequence is CSASPLGGWGGYTF. Written as DNA, the CDR3 is TGCAGTGCTAGCCCACTGGGGGGCTGGGGTGGCTACACCTTC.

This clonotype was recorded many times. The chain combines TRBV2 with TRBJ1-1; possible D gene TRBD1, 5 bases. Trimming took off 1 base at V and 8 bases at J, with 14 bases between the two ends. Per the germline V gene, CDR1 is SNHLY and CDR2 is FYNNEI. There are 14 residues in the CDR3. The CDR3: CASSEGPREGEAFF. The CDR3 DNA reads as TGTGCCAGCAGTGAAGGTCCCAGGGAGGGGGAAGCTTTCTTT.

This clonotype was picked up a small number of times. This chain connects TRBV11-2 to TRBJ2-5, with a weak D call TRBD1 (6 bases). This CDR3 is built from 16 residues. The germline V gene has CDR1 SGHAT and CDR2 FQNNGV. V lost 7 bases to trimming and J lost 4 bases, with 22 bases between them. The CDR3 is CASTQTGSGELETQYF. CDR3 coding DNA: TGTGCCAGCACCCAGACCGGCTCAGGGGAATTAGAGACCCAGTACTTC.

In its sample, this clonotype was seen a few times. This chain connects TRBV6-1 to TRBJ1-2; tentatively, D is TRBD1 (5 bases). With 6 bases removed from V and 8 bases from J, the gap between germline ends came to 13 bases. This CDR3 is built from 12 residues. The germline gives CDR1 MNHNS, CDR2 SASEGT. The CDR3 DNA reads as TGTGCCAGCAGCCCGGGACTACAGGGCTACACCTTC. Its translation: CASSPGLQGYTF.

This clonotype was recorded a few times. The chain joins TRBV20-1 to TRBJ2-6; D gene ambiguous. The CDR3 is 15 amino acids. Trimming removed 2 bases from V and 2 bases from J, with 10 bases in between. Germline CDR1 reads DFQATT; CDR2 reads SNEGSKA (reference sequence). The CDR3 is CSARPALAGANVLTF. For the CDR3, the DNA is TGCAGTGCTAGACCCGCCCTAGCTGGGGCCAACGTCCTGACTTTC.

In its sample, this clonotype was seen many times. The CDR3 loop reads CASSLERGFKPQHF. CDR3 nucleotide sequence: TGTGCCAGCAGCTTGGAGAGAGGATTTAAGCCCCAGCATTTT. The chain couples TRBV7-2 to TRBJ1-5; D is unresolved. V dropped 3 bases and J dropped 8 bases, with 14 bases sitting between them. CDR1 is SGHTA and CDR2 is FQGNSA in the germline V gene. CDR3 length: 14 residues. The variable domain in full, completed from reference TRBV7-2 and TRBJ1-5, reads GAGVSQSPSNKVTEKGKDVELRCDPISGHTALYWYRQSLGQGLEFLIYFQGNSAPDKSGLPSDRFSAERTGGSVSTLTIQRTQQEDSAVYLCASSLERGFKPQHFGDGTRLSIL.

This clonotype was counted a few times. J is TRBJ1-5 and V is TRBV28; the D gene is possibly TRBD1 (5 bases). V was pared by 6 bases and J by 6 bases, with 15 bases between. The CDR3 loop spans 14 amino acids. CDR1 and CDR2 (germline): MDHEN, SYDVKM. The CDR3 reads CASRRSGGGQPQHF. The CDR3 DNA follows: TGTGCCAGCAGACGGAGCGGGGGTGGTCAGCCCCAGCATTTT.

In its sample, this clonotype was seen many times. The rearrangement joins TRBV12-3 or TRBV12-4 to TRBJ1-2, with D perhaps TRBD1 (6 bases). The CDR3 loop spans 13 amino acids. V was cut by 0 bases and J by 4 bases, with 6 bases left in between. The chain's CDR3 is CASSLAQGYGYTF. CDR3 sequence (DNA): TGTGCCAGCAGTTTAGCACAGGGCTATGGCTACACCTTC.

Ten or more counts support this clonotype. The V call is TRBV24-1, the J call TRBJ2-1; tentative D call: TRBD2 (5 bases). The V and J ends lost 4 bases and 0 bases respectively, with 12 bases between them. Germline-derived CDR1 and CDR2 are KGHDR and SFDVKD. This CDR3 contains 16 residues. The CDR3 spells CATSEDERVSYNEQFF. Here the CDR3 DNA reads TGTGCCACCAGTGAAGACGAGAGGGTCTCCTACAATGAGCAGTTCTTC.

Turning to this clonotype: This may come from a read error, since a much larger clone is one base off. The V gene is TRBV24-1, the J gene TRBJ2-7, with TRBD1 matching over 8 bases. The CDR3 spans 15 residues. Germline V lookup: CDR1 KGHDR, CDR2 SFDVKD. Trimming at V came to 8 bases and at J to 5 bases, leaving 13 bases not matched to a gene. The CDR3 region has the DNA TGTGCCACCACTGCCACCGGACAGGGTAGCCACGAGCAGTACTTC. Amino acids: CATTATGQGSHEQYF.